Each of the 23 T cell receptor beta chains below was sequenced from the same sample in a study of vaccination effects on CD4 cells after COVID-19. Isolating CD4+ T cells followed around nine days of culture. The table came from immunoSEQ multiplex PCR; TCRdb's copy has only in-frame clones and leaves some out. The repertoire holds about 51,000 clones, 74% seen once, with about 9% in the top ten. What these receptors recognize is not known. Sample: CD4+ T cells from PBMCs cultured without peptide, taken before COVID-19 vaccination. Source of these receptors: a human donor who had a prior SARS-CoV-2 infection.

This rearrangement joins TRBV6-6 to TRBJ2-7, with 12 bases matching TRBD2. Germline CDR1 is MNHNY and CDR2 is SVGAGI (reference sequence). This CDR3 is built from 16 residues. With V trimmed by 2 bases and J by 7 bases, 9 bases remained unmatched. The DNA for the CDR3 is TGTGCCAGCAGTTACCCTAGCGGGGGGGTACGGGGGGAGCAGTACTTC. Translation gives CASSYPSGGVRGEQYF.

This clone came up a few times. V and J are TRBV5-8 and TRBJ2-7; 9 positions agree with TRBD1. Unmatched junction bases numbered 3, after V lost 5 bases and J lost 3 bases. Germline CDR1 is SGHTS and CDR2 is YDEGEE. This CDR3 is 13 amino acids long. The CDR3 nucleotides read TGTGCCAGCAGTCTGACAGGGGGCTACGAGCAGTACTTC. Translation: CASSLTGGYEQYF.

The V and J genes are TRBV18 and TRBJ1-3, with no clear D. V was shortened by 6 bases and J by 1 base, with 10 bases between the two germline ends. The CDR3 extends over 14 amino acids. The germline V gene encodes CDR1 KGHSH and CDR2 LQKENI. CDR3 sequence (DNA): TGTGCCAGCTCGCCAGGCGCTTCTGGAAACACCATATATTTT. Translation: CASSPGASGNTIYF.

The CDR3 DNA sequence: TGTGCCAGCAGTTACTTGGCTAGCGAGTACAATGAGCAGTTCTTC. Its protein product is CASSYLASEYNEQFF. This chain uses TRBV6-2 or TRBV6-3 with TRBJ2-1; possible D gene TRBD2, 6 bases. Trimming stripped 1 base from V and 4 bases from J, with 11 bases between. CDR1 and CDR2 from the germline V gene are MNHEY and SVGEGT. The CDR3 is 15 residues long.

The chain joins TRBV27 to TRBJ2-1; 11 bases match TRBD2. The ends lost 6 bases at V and 7 bases at J; junction bases unmatched: 17. Germline V lookup: CDR1 MNHEY, CDR2 SMNVEV (reference sequence). This CDR3 is built from 18 residues. As DNA, the CDR3 is TGTGCCAGCAGACGTCATCTTCTAGGGACTAGCGGAGGGAATGAGCAGTTCTTC. This gives the protein CASRRHLLGTSGGNEQFF.

This chain links TRBV6-5 with TRBJ2-1; TRBD1 matches 12 bases. Germline lookup yields CDR1 MNHEY and CDR2 SVGAGI. The V segment lost 9 bases and the J segment 7 bases; nucleotides outside the gene matches: 10. The CDR3 has 15 amino acids. The DNA of the CDR3 is TGTGCCAGTCGAATCCGGGACAGGGGGCAAAATGAGCAGTTCTTC. It specifies CASRIRDRGQNEQFF.

The chain uses TRBV18 and TRBJ2-2; weak D call: TRBD1 (6 bases). Germline V CDR1 and CDR2: KGHSH, LQKENI. Trimming pared 3 bases from V and 5 bases from J, leaving 13 bases between. CDR3 length: 15 amino acids. CDR3 sequence: CASSPTQGRTGELFF. CDR3 bases: TGTGCCAGCTCACCGACACAGGGTAGGACCGGGGAGCTGTTTTTT.

V usage is TRBV18 and J usage is TRBJ1-2; a weak D match, TRBD1 (5 bases). In germline, CDR1 is KGHSH, CDR2 LQKENI. V was pared by 6 bases and J by 2 bases, with 13 bases between. The CDR3 has 14 amino acids. The CDR3 nucleotides are TGTGCCAGCTCCGCAGGGTCCCAGAACTATGGCTACACCTTC. Translation: CASSAGSQNYGYTF.

This clone was seen more than once but under ten times. The chain has TRBV3-1 (or the pseudogene TRBV3-2) and TRBJ1-6; D call uncertain. The CDR3 spans 13 residues. Trimming left V 2 bases short and J 7 bases short, with 6 bases between. Germline loops: CDR1 LGHDT, CDR2 YNNKEL (reference sequence). The CDR3, as DNA: TGTGCCAGCAGCCAACAGCAGAATTCACCCCTCCACTTT. Translation: CASSQQQNSPLHF.

The rearrangement links TRBV10-3 to TRBJ1-5; D gene uncertain. Trimming stripped 4 bases from V and 5 bases from J, with 12 bases between. Germline V gene data show CDR1 as ENHRY and CDR2 as SYGVKD. The CDR3 runs 14 residues. CDR3: CAISAQGSDQPQHF. CDR3 DNA sequence: TGTGCCATCAGTGCACAAGGGTCTGATCAGCCCCAGCATTTT.

V and J are TRBV11-2 and TRBJ1-6; D call uncertain. V lost 5 bases, J lost 9 bases, and 14 bases lay in between. In germline, CDR1 is SGHAT, CDR2 FQNNGV. CDR3 length: 14 amino acids. The CDR3 protein is CASSVYTSGSPLHF. The CDR3 nucleotides read TGTGCCAGCAGCGTATACACTTCGGGTTCACCCCTCCACTTT.

In this sample, this clone turned up once. The chain combines TRBV2 with TRBJ2-5; TRBD2 matches 9 bases. Germline lookup yields CDR1 SNHLY and CDR2 FYNNEI. The CDR3 runs 19 residues. The J segment lost 3 bases and the V segment lost 0 bases, leaving 14 bases of the junction unmatched. The CDR3 DNA reads as TGTGCCAGCAGTGAAGCGGTAATAGCGGGGGTGAGGAGGAAAGAGACCCAGTACTTC. Translating gives CASSEAVIAGVRRKETQYF. Full variable domain (rest looked up from reference TRBV2 and TRBJ2-5): EPEVTQTPSHQVTQMGQEVILRCVPISNHLYFYWYRQILGQKVEFLVSFYNNEISEKSEIFDDQFSVERPDGSNFTLKIRSTKLEDSAMYFCASSEAVIAGVRRKETQYFGPGTRLLVL.

The chain couples TRBV4-2 to TRBJ2-7; maybe TRBD2 (6 bases). Trimming cost V 1 base and J 2 bases, with 15 bases left between them. CDR1 is LGHNA, CDR2 YNFKEQ, per germline. This CDR3 is built from 16 residues. Here the CDR3 reads CASSQVVGREPYEQYF. CDR3 bases: TGTGCCAGCAGCCAAGTTGTCGGGCGGGAACCCTACGAGCAGTACTTC.

The DNA of the CDR3 is TGTGCCAGCAGCTTAGGCCTTGGACTAGATAGAGTAGAGACCCAGTACTTC. Its protein is CASSLGLGLDRVETQYF. This chain joins TRBV11-3 and TRBJ2-5, with 7 nucleotides matching TRBD2. CDR3 size: 17 residues. Germline values: CDR1 SGHNT, CDR2 YENEEA. The ends lost 1 base at V and 4 bases at J; junction bases unmatched: 12.

The gene calls are TRBV18 and TRBJ2-7; no definite D call. Germline loops: CDR1 KGHSH, CDR2 LQKENI. The germline V and J ends were trimmed by 3 bases and 1 base, with 22 bases remaining between them. This CDR3 has 18 amino acids. The CDR3 protein is CASSPGTEHHPTSYEQYF. CDR3 coding DNA: TGTGCCAGCTCACCGGGAACAGAGCACCATCCTACATCCTACGAGCAGTACTTC. The full variable domain, completed using reference TRBV18 and TRBJ2-7, is NAGVMQNPRHLVRRRGQEARLRCSPMKGHSHVYWYRQLPEEGLKFMVYLQKENIIDESGMPKERFSAEFPKEGPSILRIQQVVRGDSAAYFCASSPGTEHHPTSYEQYFGPGTRLTVT.

V and J are TRBV5-1 and TRBJ1-2; 7 bases are shared with TRBD1. Germline V gene sequence: CDR1 SGHRS, CDR2 YFSETQ. This CDR3 contains 13 residues. Trimming took 2 bases from V and 8 from J; bases not matched to a gene: 6. The CDR3 nucleotides read TGCGCCAGCAGCTTACAGGACAGGTCCGGCTACACCTTC. Its translation is CASSLQDRSGYTF.

The chain recombines TRBV19 with TRBJ2-7, with no clear D. V was trimmed by 5 bases and J by 2 bases, leaving 13 bases between them. The germline CDR1 and CDR2 sequences are LNHDA and SQIVND (reference sequence). CDR3 length: 14 residues. CDR3 nucleotides: TGTGCCAGTAGTCTACGTGGGCAGACCTACGAGCAGTACTTC. This gives the protein CASSLRGQTYEQYF.

The genes are TRBV14 and TRBJ1-1; maybe TRBD1 (5 bases). The V end was cut by 3 bases, the J end by 1 base, with 15 bases between. CDR1 is SGHDN and CDR2 is FVKESK in the germline V gene. The CDR3 runs to 16 residues. Here the CDR3 reads CASSQRQYWWNTEAFF. In DNA form, the CDR3 reads TGTGCCAGCAGCCAGCGACAGTACTGGTGGAACACTGAAGCTTTCTTT.

The chain recombines TRBV11-3 with TRBJ2-1; TRBD2 matches 8 bases. Germline CDR1 is SGHNT and CDR2 is YENEEA. This CDR3 is built from 15 residues. Trimming removed 3 bases from V and 6 bases from J; junction bases left unmatched: 7. As DNA, the CDR3 is TGTGCCAGCAGCTTTTGGGGACTAGAAGCCAATGAGCAGTTCTTC. Amino acids: CASSFWGLEANEQFF.

Concerning this clone: One junction end disagrees with the germline gene, perhaps due to a read error. The chain links TRBV7-7 to TRBJ2-2, with D uncertain. This CDR3 contains 13 residues. The germline V gene has CDR1 SSHAT and CDR2 FNYEAQ (reference sequence). This CDR3 is CASSLVNPGELFF. CDR3 nucleotides: TGTGCTAGCAGCTTAGTTAACCCCGGGGAGCTGTTTTTT.

The rearrangement uses TRBV18 and TRBJ1-2, with TRBD1 as a possible D gene (5 bases). V was cut by 6 bases and J by 7 bases, with 18 bases left in between. Per germline, CDR1 KGHSH and CDR2 LQKENI. There are 14 residues in the CDR3. CDR3 sequence: CASSPGTDLSGYTF. The DNA of the CDR3 is TGTGCCAGCTCCCCCGGGACCGACTTATCTGGCTACACCTTC.

This clone was picked up a small number of times. The chain recombines TRBV10-3 with TRBJ2-1, with 12 bases that match TRBD2. The CDR3 contains 18 residues. Germline loops: CDR1 ENHRY, CDR2 SYGVKD. V lost 3 bases, J lost 5 bases, and 11 bases stayed unmatched. CDR3 nucleotide sequence: TGTGCCATCAGTGACTCTAGCGGGAGGGCCTTTGGGAACAATGAGCAGTTCTTC. Translating gives CAISDSSGRAFGNNEQFF.

The chain has TRBV6-2 or TRBV6-3 and TRBJ1-2; no definite D call. V was shortened by 2 bases and J by 1 base, with 23 bases between the two germline ends. The germline V gene encodes CDR1 MNHEY and CDR2 SVGEGT. The CDR3 runs to 19 residues. The CDR3 DNA reads as TGTGCCAGCAGTTACCCGAACACGCGTCGGCGGGCCTATAACTATGGCTACACCTTC. It specifies CASSYPNTRRRAYNYGYTF.